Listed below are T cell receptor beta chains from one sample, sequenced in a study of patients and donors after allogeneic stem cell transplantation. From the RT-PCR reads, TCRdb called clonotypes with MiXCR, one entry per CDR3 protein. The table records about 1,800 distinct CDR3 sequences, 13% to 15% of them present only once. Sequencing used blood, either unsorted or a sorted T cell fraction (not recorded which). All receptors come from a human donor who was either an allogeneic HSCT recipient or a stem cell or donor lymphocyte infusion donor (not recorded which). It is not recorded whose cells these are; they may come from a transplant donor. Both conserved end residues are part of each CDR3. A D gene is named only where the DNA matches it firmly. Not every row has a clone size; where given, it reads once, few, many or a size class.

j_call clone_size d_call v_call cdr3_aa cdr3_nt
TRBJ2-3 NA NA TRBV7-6 CASSLNEDPNHGTQYF TGTGCCAGCAGCTTAAATGAGGATCCGAACCATGGGACGCAGTATTTT
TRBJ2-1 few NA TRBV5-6 CASSLVLTGQFF TGTGCCAGCAGCTTGGTACTGACGGGACAGTTCTTC